This TCR beta chain was sequenced during a study of radiotherapy plus CTLA-4 blockade in lung cancer. Study at large: The study recorded objective responses in 18% of patients and disease control in roughly 34%.

The CDR3 runs to 12 residues. Germline-derived CDR1 and CDR2 are LNHDA and SQIVND (reference sequence). The V and J ends lost 4 bases and 7 bases respectively, with 10 bases between them. The method was immunoSEQ multiplex PCR; TCRdb's version includes in-frame clones alone and lacks a portion of them. Counted here are about 51,000 clones, roughly 83% occurring once; the ten biggest clones make up 8.5%. Focal radiation plus CTLA-4 blockade with ipilimumab was administered to patients who had chemo-refractory metastatic non-small-cell lung cancer. This clone was recorded a few times. The chain is built from TRBV19 and TRBJ1-2, with D possibly being TRBD1 (6 bases). This sequence originates from a human donor with non-small cell lung cancer who had a complete response to radiotherapy plus ipilimumab. Specimen: peripheral blood, collected from a patient treated with radiotherapy plus ipilimumab. The CDR3 here is CASSNRERGYTF. Written as DNA, the CDR3 is TGTGCCAGTAGTAACAGGGAACGTGGCTACACCTTC.